This record looks at one T cell receptor (beta chain) sequence and its context. Antigen specificity is unknown. The sample belongs to a study of OX40 agonist ivuxolimab in advanced cancers. The study, taken as a whole, reports: Clonal expansion was among the lowest in partial responders at 0.1-3.0 mg/kg, especially CD8+. Some of the nonresponding patients also showed low levels of normalized T-cell clonal expansion.

TCRdb's copy holds only in-frame clones and misses some; the assay was immunoSEQ multiplex PCR. The sample lists around 69,000 clones, around 88% occurring once. This material consisted of CD4+ or CD8+ T cells sorted from blood, taken in a trial of the OX40 agonist ivuxolimab. This TCR was sampled from an adult with an advanced solid tumor such as melanoma, head and neck, liver or kidney cancer.

The CDR3 loop reads CARITTGEGTFYGYTF. The CDR3 DNA is TGTGCCAGGATTACGACAGGGGAAGGAACCTTCTATGGCTACACCTTC. The chain couples TRBV2 to TRBJ1-2, with 8 bases lining up with TRBD1. This CDR3 is built from 16 residues. The V and J ends lost 9 bases and 4 bases, in that order; junction bases with no gene match: 16. The germline CDR1 and CDR2 sequences are SNHLY and FYNNEI.